The rows below give T cell receptor beta chains drawn from one sample of a study of blood T cell repertoires in COVID-19. The assay was immunoSEQ multiplex PCR, and TCRdb's table has in-frame clones only and misses some. The repertoire holds some 160,000 clones, with 65% to 90% as singletons. The sample was peripheral blood. The receptors shown here come from a human donor in a cohort sampled during active COVID-19. Both conserved end residues are part of each CDR3.

V gene	CDR3 protein
TRBV5-5	CASSLQHRVNTEAFF
TRBV7-2	CASSLTVTGNYEQYF
TRBV11-2	CASSLERDYEQYF
TRBV11-1	CASSLEGSGGYTF
TRBV5-4	CASSLWTRGNYGYTF
TRBV2	CASSGGSSYEQYF
TRBV6-1	CASSDTGNYGYTF
TRBV10-1	CASAHPRGRGEQYF
TRBV2	CASSEGHGEADTQYF
TRBV6-5	CATQDSYEQYF
TRBV9	CASSVVPGNTEAFF
TRBV6-2/TRBV6-3	CASSYVPPFSSYEQYF
TRBV6-2/TRBV6-3	CASSYSAGGNTGELFF
TRBV7-7	CASSSRQGSYTEAFF
TRBV5-6	CASSPRYFRSYGYTF
TRBV28	CASIVDRDTEAFF
TRBV5-1	CASSLPTGAQNEKLFF
TRBV6-4	CASSDSPGRTYGYTF
TRBV19	CASRLQGKNTEAFF
TRBV24-1	CATSGNTGTGGSNEQFF
TRBV3-1/TRBV3-2	CASSQGGSVAGTEAFF
TRBV21-1	CASTKGTGGRQPQHF
TRBV7-9	CASRRAAGNTIYF
TRBV3-1/TRBV3-2	CASSPTRGGTDTQYF
TRBV5-5	CASSPRDRDNQPQHF
TRBV14	CASSQERWLASQYEQYF
TRBV4-2	CASSQVTGGSGGEKLFF
TRBV7-2	CASSLGTGRGLEQYF
TRBV6-5	CASSPGGNTEAFF
TRBV4-2	CASSQDPGTSGRNRYEQYF
TRBV6-6	CASSPMRSDSHTTYEQYF
TRBV7-2	CASSPSGVPYEQYF
TRBV18	CASSPGTGSYEQYF
TRBV7-2	CASSSRPGTGYRGELFF
TRBV6-5	CASSYVPGGNYGYTF
TRBV28	CASSLLTGGASGANVLTF